A single sample is the source of the 5 T cell receptor beta chains below, sequenced in a study of T cells after yellow fever vaccination. TCRdb used MiXCR to reprocess the 5' RACE reads, holding one entry per CDR3 protein. Counted here are almost 600,000 distinct CDR3 sequences, roughly 14% occurring once; the ten biggest clones make up more than 13%. The sequencing here drew on PBMCs, taken on the day of the yellow fever booster vaccination. Every receptor here comes from a man aged 25 to 40 who received the YFV17D yellow fever vaccine.

This clonotype was seen only a few times. V and J are TRBV30 and TRBJ2-2, with 13 bases that match TRBD2. CDR1 GTSNPN and CDR2 SVGIG come from the germline V gene (reference sequence). This CDR3 spans 17 amino acids. Trimming cost V 3 bases and J 4 bases; bases outside gene matches: 8. The CDR3: CAWSKGTSGISTGELFF. CDR3 sequence (DNA): TGTGCCTGGAGCAAAGGGACTAGCGGGATTAGCACCGGGGAGCTGTTTTTT.

This chain links TRBV29-1 with TRBJ2-3, with D maybe TRBD1 (6 bases). This CDR3 spans 15 amino acids. CDR1 is SQVTM and CDR2 is ANQGSEA in the germline V gene. The CDR3 is CSTQSPQGNTDTQYF. Written as DNA, the CDR3 is TGCAGTACCCAAAGCCCGCAGGGGAACACAGATACGCAGTATTTT.

This chain joins TRBV7-2 and TRBJ2-3, with 9 nucleotides matching TRBD2. The CDR3 has 16 residues. V trimming: 1 base; J trimming: 7 bases; junction bases outside the gene matches: 9. CDR1 is SGHTA and CDR2 is FQGNSA in the germline V gene. Written as DNA, the CDR3 is TGTGCCAGCAGCTTAGGGCTAGCGGGGACCCAGAATACGCAGTATTTT. Amino acid sequence: CASSLGLAGTQNTQYF. The full variable domain, its missing parts supplied by reference TRBV7-2 and TRBJ2-3, is GAGVSQSPSNKVTEKGKDVELRCDPISGHTALYWYRQSLGQGLEFLIYFQGNSAPDKSGLPSDRFSAERTGGSVSTLTIQRTQQEDSAVYLCASSLGLAGTQNTQYFGPGTRLTVL.

This clonotype turned up a few times. The gene calls are TRBV7-7 and TRBJ2-1; 8 nucleotides align to TRBD2. The trim removed 1 base at V and 8 bases at J, leaving 4 bases unmatched. The CDR3 length is 14 residues. Looked up from germline, CDR1 is SSHAT and CDR2 is FNYEAQ (reference sequence). CDR3 sequence reads: CASSLGREGHEQFF. CDR3 bases: TGTGCCAGCAGCTTAGGTCGGGAGGGCCATGAGCAGTTCTTC.

This clonotype has more than one count but fewer than ten. The gene calls are TRBV20-1 and TRBJ2-1; 9 bases are a match to TRBD2. CDR3 length: 15 residues. Germline lookup yields CDR1 DFQATT and CDR2 SNEGSKA (reference sequence). Trimming took 6 bases from V and 7 from J; bases not matched to a gene: 13. The CDR3 loop reads CSAFASSGTANEQFF. The CDR3 nucleotides read TGCAGTGCGTTTGCGTCTAGCGGGACAGCGAATGAGCAGTTCTTC.